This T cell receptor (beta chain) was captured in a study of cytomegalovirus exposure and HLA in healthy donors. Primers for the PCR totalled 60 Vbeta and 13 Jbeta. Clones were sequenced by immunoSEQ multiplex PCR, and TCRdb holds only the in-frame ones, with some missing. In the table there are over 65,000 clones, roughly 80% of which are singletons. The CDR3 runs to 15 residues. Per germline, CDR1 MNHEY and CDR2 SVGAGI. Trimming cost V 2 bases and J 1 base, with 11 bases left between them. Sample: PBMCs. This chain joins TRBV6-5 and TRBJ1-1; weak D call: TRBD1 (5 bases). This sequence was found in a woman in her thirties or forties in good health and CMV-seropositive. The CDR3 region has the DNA TGTGCCAGCAGTTACCTACGTGGGGCGAACACTGAAGCTTTCTTT. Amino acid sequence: CASSYLRGANTEAFF.